The 25 T cell receptor beta chains listed next were all sequenced from one sample in a study of tumor and adjacent non-tumor tissue in lung cancer. RNA was extracted from bulk tissue without any cell sorting. This non-tumor lung sample came from over 3 cm beyond the tumor edge. The library came from three nested PCR rounds adapted from ARM-PCR protocols. TCRdb passed the multiplex PCR reads through MiXCR, listing each CDR3 protein once. Among about 44,000 distinct CDR3 sequences listed, 64% were seen once. Sequences were obtained from distant non-tumor lung tissue. Every receptor here comes from a woman aged 65 to 85 with non-small cell lung cancer.

Of note for this clonotype: The junction shows a germline mismatch at one end, possibly a read error. DNA of the CDR3: TGCAGTGCTAGAAGTGTCCTAGCGGGAGGGCAATACAATGAGCAGTTATTC. As protein: CSARSVLAGGQYNEQLF. The V and J genes are TRBV20-1 and TRBJ2-1, with 12 bases lining up with TRBD2. The CDR3 spans 17 residues. Germline CDR1 reads DFQATT; CDR2 reads SNEGSKA (reference sequence).

A note on this clonotype: This CDR3 fails to terminate in the conserved phenylalanine or tryptophan, so it likely reflects a read error. V usage is TRBV4-1 and J usage is TRBJ2-1, with D possibly TRBD2 on 5 matching bases. The length of the CDR3 is 17 residues. Germline CDR1 reads MGHRA; CDR2 reads YSYEKL. Trimming left V 2 bases short and J 6 bases short, with 20 bases between. Here the CDR3 reads CASSQIFGLPSPNEQFL. The DNA of the CDR3 is TGCGCCAGCAGCCAAATTTTCGGACTTCCATCCCCCAATGAGCAGTTCCTC.

V is TRBV4-2 and J is TRBJ2-2; D gene ambiguous. Germline-derived CDR1 and CDR2 are LGHNA and YNFKEQ. This CDR3 comprises 15 residues. CDR3 region: CAAAKIGPRTPELFF. In DNA, the CDR3 is TGTGCAGCAGCCAAGATTGGGCCACGAACACCGGAGCTGTTTTTT.

This clonotype has ten or more counts. The chain has TRBV12-3 or TRBV12-4 and TRBJ2-7; 12 nucleotides agree with TRBD2. The CDR3 sequence is 16 residues long. V shed 5 bases, J shed 2 bases, and the junction held 7 bases outside the gene matches. Here the CDR3 reads CASSATLAGGPYEQYF. Here the CDR3 DNA reads TGTGCCAGCAGTGCAACTCTAGCGGGAGGGCCCTACGAGCAGTACTTC.

A note on this clonotype: At one end, the junction sequence differs from germline, possibly due to a read error. The rearrangement joins TRBV12-3 or TRBV12-4 to TRBJ2-7; D may be TRBD2 (5 bases). The CDR3 spans 13 residues. CDR3 residues: CVSSLARVEGQYF. DNA of the CDR3: TGTGTCAGCAGTTTAGCGAGGGTTGAGGGGCAGTACTTC.

A note on this clonotype: This sequence may be a read error, since a much larger clone differs from it by one base. This rearrangement joins TRBV20-1 to TRBJ2-3; 8 positions agree with TRBD2. The germline V gene has CDR1 DFQATT and CDR2 SNEGSKA (reference sequence). The CDR3 loop spans 15 amino acids. This CDR3 is CSAGGLAKSTDTHYF. As DNA, the CDR3 is TGCAGTGCTGGAGGACTAGCCAAAAGCACAGATACGCACTATTTT.

The rearrangement uses TRBV12-3 or TRBV12-4 and TRBJ2-5, with 10 positions matching TRBD1. The CDR3 has 16 amino acids. V shed 5 bases and J 5 bases; nucleotides not matched to a gene: 11. This CDR3 reads CASSLMGTGVRETQYF. CDR3 sequence (DNA): TGTGCCAGCAGTCTTATGGGGACAGGGGTCAGGGAGACCCAGTACTTC.

For this clonotype: At one end the junction does not follow the germline gene, possibly because of a read error. The chain joins TRBV20-1 to TRBJ1-2; a possible D gene is TRBD1 (5 bases). This CDR3 contains 14 residues. Per the germline V gene, CDR1 is DFQATT and CDR2 is SNEGSKA (reference sequence). The CDR3 reads CSARADMLNYGYTF. As DNA, the CDR3 is TGCAGTGCTAGAGCGGACATGCTAAACTATGGCTACACTTTC.

In regard to this clonotype: One end of the junction varies from germline; a read error may be responsible. The J gene is TRBJ2-7, the V gene TRBV11-1; D gene ambiguous. The CDR3 runs 13 residues. Germline assignment: CDR1 SGHAT and CDR2 FQDESV (reference sequence). The DNA for the CDR3 is TGTGCCAGCAGCCCCAACGCGTCCTACGAGCAGCACTTC. It codes for CASSPNASYEQHF.

This clonotype was observed once. This may be a read error: a much more frequent sequence differs by one nucleotide. Here the CDR3 omits its conserved ending phenylalanine or tryptophan, so a read error is the likely source. The chain is built from TRBV5-1 and TRBJ2-5; TRBD1 aligns across 11 bases. The CDR3 loop spans 16 amino acids. V lost 4 bases and J lost 4; bases outside the gene matches: 9. Germline V gene sequence: CDR1 SGHRS, CDR2 YFSETQ. CDR3 residues: CASSRRTGGDSETQYL. The CDR3 DNA reads TGCGCCAGCAGCAGGCGGACAGGGGGCGATTCAGAGACCCAGTACTTA.

A word on this clonotype: The junction departs from the called germline gene at one end, perhaps through a read error. This sequence joins TRBV4-1 and TRBJ2-7, with D perhaps matching TRBD2 (6 bases). Germline V gene data show CDR1 as MGHRA and CDR2 as YSYEKL. This CDR3 comprises 15 residues. CDR3 protein: CARSQAGSSSYEQYF. The CDR3 DNA reads TGCGCCAGGAGCCAAGCGGGCTCAAGCTCCTACGAGCAGTATTTC.

In regard to this clonotype: Lacking the conserved final phenylalanine or tryptophan, this CDR3 likely reflects a read error. The chain links TRBV29-1 to TRBJ2-5; the D is unclear. The germline V gene encodes CDR1 SQVTM and CDR2 ANQGSEA. The CDR3 loop spans 14 amino acids. CDR3 sequence (DNA): TGCGGCGTTGTGGCGACACAACTTCAAGAGAACCAGTACCTC. As protein: CGVVATQLQENQYL.

This clonotype has only a few counts. The rearrangement links TRBV12-3 or TRBV12-4 to TRBJ2-3; 7 bases are shared with TRBD2. The CDR3 is made up of 13 amino acids. The trim removed 6 bases at V and 7 bases at J, leaving 7 bases unmatched. CDR3 in amino acids: CASSATSLNTQYF. CDR3 in DNA: TGTGCCAGCAGCGCGACTAGCCTGAATACGCAGTATTTT.

This clonotype has ten or more counts. V gene TRBV28 combines with J gene TRBJ2-1, with D unclear. The V end lost 4 bases, the J end lost 0 bases, and 10 bases lay between the germline ends. The CDR3 runs 15 residues. Germline loops: CDR1 MDHEN, CDR2 SYDVKM. The chain's CDR3 is CASSSAAFSYNEQFF. The CDR3 nucleotides are TGTGCCAGCAGTTCGGCGGCTTTCTCCTACAATGAGCAGTTCTTC.

To note about this clonotype: Being one base from a much bigger clone, this may be a read error. The chain has TRBV11-2 and TRBJ1-1; no definite D call. Germline loops: CDR1 SGHAT, CDR2 FQNNGV. The CDR3 sequence is 14 residues long. CDR3 protein: CASSFGGMNIEAFF. The CDR3 DNA reads as TGTGCCAGCAGCTTTGGCGGCATGAACATTGAAGCTTTCTTT.

The chain combines TRBV6-5 with TRBJ2-1; D perhaps matches TRBD1 (5 bases). The CDR3 consists of 11 residues. V was clipped by 6 bases and J by 8 bases, with 8 bases between them. Germline V lookup: CDR1 MNHEY, CDR2 SVGAGI. CDR3 region: CASSYRHEQFF. CDR3 bases: TGTGCCAGCAGCTACAGGCATGAGCAGTTCTTC.

This clonotype has ten or more counts. The gene calls are TRBV29-1 and TRBJ1-1, with 7 bases identical to TRBD1. The CDR3 runs 14 residues. CDR1 is SQVTM and CDR2 is ANQGSEA in the germline V gene. J lost 6 bases, V lost 8 bases, and 15 bases had no gene match. The CDR3 DNA is TGCAGCTCGCGAGGGGAAACAGGGGCCCCTGAAGCTTTCTTT. Amino acids: CSSRGETGAPEAFF.

The chain couples TRBV5-1 to TRBJ2-1, with 8 bases fitting TRBD1. Germline values: CDR1 SGHRS, CDR2 YFSETQ. V lost 2 bases to trimming and J lost 4 bases; unmatched junction nucleotides: 8. The CDR3 is made up of 16 amino acids. The CDR3 DNA reads TGCGCCAGCAGCTTCCTTACAGGGGGTTCATACAATGAGCAGTTCTTC. Translation gives CASSFLTGGSYNEQFF.

Notes on this clonotype: The junction shows a germline mismatch at one end, possibly a read error. The V and J genes are TRBV4-1 and TRBJ1-5, with TRBD1 identical over 9 bases. The J call may be mistaken, given a closer DNA end match to TRBJ2-3. Germline CDR1 MGHRA, CDR2 YSYEKL. The CDR3 sequence is 15 residues long. For the CDR3, the DNA is TGCGCCAGCTGCCAGACGGGACAGGGCAATCAGCCCCAGTATTTT. Protein sequence: CASCQTGQGNQPQYF.

Details on this clonotype: One end of the junction does not line up with germline, which may come from a read error. The chain recombines TRBV6-6 with TRBJ2-1; D is uncertain. CDR1 and CDR2 from the germline V gene are MNHNY and SVGAGI (reference sequence). This CDR3 region has 15 residues. CDR3 DNA: TGCGCCAGCAGTTATCGGTCCACCGGGTGGAACGAGCAGTTCTTC. Its protein is CASSYRSTGWNEQFF.

On this clonotype: At one boundary the junction diverges from the germline segment, which might be a read error. CDR3 coding DNA: TGTGCCAGCCGGAACAGGGTGGGAGAGACCCAATGCTTC. The encoded protein is CASRNRVGETQCF. The rearrangement joins TRBV12-3 or TRBV12-4 to TRBJ2-5, with a weak D call TRBD1 (6 bases). The CDR3 is 13 amino acids.

The V and J genes are TRBV10-2 and TRBJ1-1; no definite D call. This CDR3 is built from 12 residues. The germline V gene has CDR1 WSHSY and CDR2 SAAADI. V was cut by 10 bases and J by 0 bases, with 9 bases left in between. The chain's CDR3 is CATDGLNTEAFF. The CDR3 DNA reads TGCGCCACTGACGGGCTGAACACTGAAGCTTTCTTT.

As for this clonotype: Possible read error: a much larger clone is one base away. The chain recombines TRBV12-3 or TRBV12-4 with TRBJ1-3, with a tentative D call TRBD1 (5 bases). The CDR3 loop spans 13 amino acids. V shed 4 bases and J shed 9 bases, with 13 bases lying between them. CDR3 amino acids: CASSSLQGCTIYF. As DNA, the CDR3 is TGTGCCAGCAGTTCCCTCCAGGGTTGCACCATATATTTT.

This chain connects TRBV5-5 to TRBJ1-5; no definite D call. Germline CDR1 and CDR2: SGHKS and YYEKEE (reference sequence). The CDR3 contains 15 residues. The V and J ends lost 0 bases and 15 bases respectively, with 22 bases between them. As DNA, the CDR3 is TGTGCCAGCAGCTTGGGTTTTTTAAGCAATCAGCTCCGGCATTTT. It translates to CASSLGFLSNQLRHF.

Turning to this clonotype: The junction departs from the called germline gene at one end, perhaps through a read error. V usage is TRBV28 and J usage is TRBJ1-2; no clear D. The CDR3 is 12 amino acids. In germline, CDR1 is MDHEN, CDR2 SYDVKM. This CDR3 is CASTGNNYGYIF. In DNA, the CDR3 is TGTGCCAGCACCGGGAATAACTATGGCTACATCTTC.